The sequence of this T cell receptor beta chain was determined in a study of blood T cell repertoires in COVID-19. The overall study: The United States, Italy and Spain were the sources of the acute and convalescent COVID-19 samples.

Per the germline V gene, CDR1 is SGDLS and CDR2 is YYNGEE. Trimming cost V 4 bases and J 0 bases, with 14 bases left between them. The CDR3 is made up of 15 amino acids. In the study's own analysis: Nucleated cell number was recorded as an estimate derived from reference gene primer amplification. Generated by immunoSEQ multiplex PCR, the TCRdb table keeps only in-frame clones and is missing some. D and trimming were read from the DNA, whereas the V and J calls and clone size are those reported in that table. The table lists fewer than 45,000 clones, roughly nine tenths of them singletons. The material sequenced was peripheral blood. The V and J genes are TRBV9 and TRBJ2-7; tentatively, D is TRBD1 (6 bases). The TCR comes from a woman under 40 in a cohort sampled during active COVID-19. CDR3 coding DNA: TGTGCCAGCAGCTCAGGGGAGTCTGGCTCCTACGAGCAGTACTTC. Protein: CASSSGESGSYEQYF.